This T cell receptor (beta chain) was obtained from a study of read filtering for tumor transcriptome and immune sequencing. Study-level background: DNase treatment preceded whole-transcriptome library preparation.

Molecular barcoded adaptors covering alpha/delta and beta/gamma chains were used on about 0.4 ug RNA. MiXCR was run by TCRdb on the reads, yielding one entry per CDR3 protein. The table includes 90,000 or so distinct CDR3 sequences, 20% to 25% detected once. This clonotype has ten or more counts. V dropped 0 bases and J dropped 2; count of bases not matched to a gene: 4. The germline V gene encodes CDR1 SGDLS and CDR2 YYNGEE. The CDR3 is 16 amino acids. Specimen: a population of CD138-negative cells sorted from bone marrow. This clonotype was sampled from a donor aged 40 or older with multiple myeloma. V gene TRBV9 combines with J gene TRBJ2-3; 9 bases map to TRBD2. The CDR3 DNA is TGTGCCAGCAGCGTAGGTAGCGGGGGTCCCACAGATACGCAGTATTTT. Translated, it gives CASSVGSGGPTDTQYF.